This T cell receptor (beta chain) was sequenced during a study of identical twins. General study findings and limits: Some out-of-frame alpha sequences were shared by twins, and these showed excess low generation probability.

TCRdb called the 5' RACE reads again in MiXCR, with one record for every CDR3 protein. In the table there are hundreds of thousands of distinct CDR3 sequences, approximately 6.1% of which are singletons. In its sample, this clonotype was seen many times. The antigen is undetermined. The origin of this receptor is a young man in good health. Sequencing used naive T cells sorted from blood.

CDR3: CSGGTANEQFF. The CDR3 DNA is TGCAGTGGGGGGACCGCCAATGAGCAGTTCTTC. The rearrangement uses TRBV20-1 and TRBJ2-1; D may be TRBD1 or TRBD2 (5 bases each). The V gene's germline CDR1 is DFQATT and CDR2 SNEGSKA (reference sequence). V lost 7 bases, J lost 6 bases, and 10 bases lay in between. The CDR3 loop spans 11 amino acids.